This TCR beta chain is drawn from a study of OX40 agonist ivuxolimab in advanced cancers. Across the study: People who had prior anti-PD-1, anti-PD-L1 or anti-CTLA-4 therapy could take part, and around 40% had some. Findings and limits, study-wide: Antigen specificity of clonally expanded peripheral T cells was not established.

There are 15 residues in the CDR3. Germline CDR1 MNHEY, CDR2 SVGAGI. The ends lost 2 bases at V and 4 bases at J; junction bases unmatched: 4. Regarding this clone: Antigen specificity is unknown.

Only in-frame clones appear in the TCRdb table, and some are missing; sequencing was by immunoSEQ multiplex PCR. The table records some 80,000 clones, roughly 84% of them present only once. The sequenced sample was CD4+ or CD8+ T cells sorted from blood, obtained in a trial of the OX40 agonist ivuxolimab. This sequence joins TRBV6-5 and TRBJ1-3, with TRBD1 matching over 8 bases. This receptor was identified in an adult with an advanced solid tumor such as melanoma, head and neck, liver or kidney cancer. CDR3 residues: CASSYDWTGGNTIYF. CDR3 bases: TGTGCCAGCAGTTACGACTGGACAGGGGGAAACACCATATATTTT.